The TCR beta chain under discussion was sequenced for a study of cytomegalovirus exposure and HLA in healthy donors. The PCR was carried out with 60 Vbeta primers and 13 Jbeta primers. The table came from immunoSEQ multiplex PCR; TCRdb's copy has only in-frame clones and leaves some out. The repertoire has roughly 150,000 clones, 60% to 85% of them found once; the top ten carry about 13%. Trimming removed 6 bases from V and 8 bases from J, with 16 bases in between. The CDR3 contains 13 residues. Germline CDR1 is SNHLY and CDR2 is FYNNEI. The specimen sequenced was PBMCs. The chain joins TRBV2 to TRBJ1-2, with D maybe TRBD1 (6 bases). The clonotype originates from a man in his forties in good health and CMV-seropositive. CDR3 sequence reads: CASRRGGTQGYTF. CDR3 bases: TGTGCCAGCAGGAGGGGGGGCACGCAGGGCTACACCTTC.